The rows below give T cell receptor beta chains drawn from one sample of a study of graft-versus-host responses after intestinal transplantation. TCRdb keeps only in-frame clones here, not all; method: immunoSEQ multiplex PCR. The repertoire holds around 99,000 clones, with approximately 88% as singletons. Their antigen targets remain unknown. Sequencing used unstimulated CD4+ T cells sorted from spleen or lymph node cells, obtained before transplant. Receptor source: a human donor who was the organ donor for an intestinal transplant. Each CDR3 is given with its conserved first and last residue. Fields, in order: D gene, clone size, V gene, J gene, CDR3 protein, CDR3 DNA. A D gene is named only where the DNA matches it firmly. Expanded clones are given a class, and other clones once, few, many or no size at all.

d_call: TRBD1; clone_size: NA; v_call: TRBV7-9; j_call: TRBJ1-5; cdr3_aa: CASSAGDSQNSNQPQHF; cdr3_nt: TGTGCCAGCAGCGCGGGGGACAGCCAAAATAGCAATCAGCCCCAGCATTTT
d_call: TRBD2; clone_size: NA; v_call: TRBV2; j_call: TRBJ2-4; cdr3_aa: CASSEIGLVASGKNIQYF; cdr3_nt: TGTGCCAGCAGTGAAATAGGCTTGGTAGCTAGCGGCAAAAACATTCAGTACTTC
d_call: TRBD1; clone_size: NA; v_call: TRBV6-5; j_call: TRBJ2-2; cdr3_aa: CASTRDRANTGELFF; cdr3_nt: TGTGCCAGCACCAGGGACAGGGCGAACACCGGGGAGCTGTTTTTT
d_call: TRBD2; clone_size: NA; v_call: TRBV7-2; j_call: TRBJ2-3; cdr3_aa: CASSLAGVVNTQYF; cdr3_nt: TGTGCCAGCAGCCTAGCGGGAGTGGTAAATACGCAGTATTTT
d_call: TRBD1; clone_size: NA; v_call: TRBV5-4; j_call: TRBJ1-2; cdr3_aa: CASSLGGTGSNYGYTF; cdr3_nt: TGTGCCAGCAGCTTGGGAGGGACAGGGTCGAACTATGGCTACACCTTC
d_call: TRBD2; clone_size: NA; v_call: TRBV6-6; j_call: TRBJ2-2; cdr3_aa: CASRSGGENTGELFF; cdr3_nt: TGTGCCAGCAGGAGCGGGGGGGAGAACACCGGGGAGCTGTTTTTT
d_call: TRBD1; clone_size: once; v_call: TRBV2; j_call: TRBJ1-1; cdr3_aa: CASSGTGENTEAFF; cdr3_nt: TGTGCCAGCAGCGGTACAGGGGAGAACACTGAAGCTTTCTTT
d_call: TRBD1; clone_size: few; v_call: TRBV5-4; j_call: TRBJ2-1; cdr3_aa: CASSPSGTGIDEQFF; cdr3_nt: TGTGCCAGCAGCCCCTCTGGGACAGGGATCGATGAGCAGTTCTTC
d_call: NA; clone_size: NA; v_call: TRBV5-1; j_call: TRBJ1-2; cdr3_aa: CASSLDGVGYTF; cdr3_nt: TGCGCCAGCAGCTTGGACGGGGTTGGCTACACCTTC
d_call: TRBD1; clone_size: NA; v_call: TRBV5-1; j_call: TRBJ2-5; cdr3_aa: CASSLGAGTGRETQYF; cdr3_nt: TGCGCCAGCAGCTTGGGGGCAGGGACAGGGAGAGAGACCCAGTACTTC
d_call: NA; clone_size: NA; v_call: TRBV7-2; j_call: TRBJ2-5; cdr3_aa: CASSLGQVETQYF; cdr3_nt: TGTGCCAGCAGCTTAGGACAGGTGGAAACCCAGTACTTC
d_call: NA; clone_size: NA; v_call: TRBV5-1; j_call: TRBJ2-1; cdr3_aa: CASSLGARASSYNEQFF; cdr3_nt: TGCGCCAGCAGCTTGGGGGCCAGGGCAAGCTCCTACAATGAGCAGTTCTTC
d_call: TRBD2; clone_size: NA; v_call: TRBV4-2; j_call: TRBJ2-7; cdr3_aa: CASSQGEGPYEQYF; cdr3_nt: TGTGCCAGCAGCCAGGGGGAGGGCCCATACGAGCAGTACTTC
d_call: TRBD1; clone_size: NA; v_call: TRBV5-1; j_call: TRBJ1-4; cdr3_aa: CASSYPGTGDEKLFF; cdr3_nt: TGCGCCAGCAGCTACCCCGGGACAGGGGACGAAAAACTGTTTTTT
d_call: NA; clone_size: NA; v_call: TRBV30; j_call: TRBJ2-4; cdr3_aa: CAWSVDHIQYF; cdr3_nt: TGTGCCTGGAGTGTAGATCACATTCAGTACTTC
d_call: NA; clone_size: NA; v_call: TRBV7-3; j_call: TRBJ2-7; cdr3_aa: CASSQQLGVEQYF; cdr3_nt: TGTGCCAGCAGCCAACAGTTGGGGGTAGAGCAGTACTTC
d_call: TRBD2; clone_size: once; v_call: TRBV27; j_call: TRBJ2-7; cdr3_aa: CASSPEGRAGLSYEQYF; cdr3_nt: TGTGCCAGCAGTCCCGAGGGGAGGGCGGGACTTTCCTACGAGCAGTACTTC
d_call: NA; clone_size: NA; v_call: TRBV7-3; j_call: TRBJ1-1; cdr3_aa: CASSLLAENTEAFF; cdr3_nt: TGTGCCAGCAGCTTGTTGGCAGAAAACACTGAAGCTTTCTTT
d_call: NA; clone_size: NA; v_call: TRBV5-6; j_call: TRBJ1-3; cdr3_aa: CASSLAVGPRGGTIYF; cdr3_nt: TGTGCCAGCAGCTTGGCAGTTGGGCCCCGAGGGGGCACCATATATTTT
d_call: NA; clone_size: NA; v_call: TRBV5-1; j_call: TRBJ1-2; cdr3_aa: CASSLEGSGYGYTF; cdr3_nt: TGCGCCAGCAGCTTGGAGGGTTCGGGCTATGGCTACACCTTC
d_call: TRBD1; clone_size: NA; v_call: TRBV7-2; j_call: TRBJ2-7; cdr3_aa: CASSLAPGTGGYEQYF; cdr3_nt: TGTGCCAGCAGCTTAGCCCCCGGGACAGGGGGCTACGAGCAGTACTTC
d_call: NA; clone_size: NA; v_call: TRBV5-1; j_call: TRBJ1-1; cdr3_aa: CASSSGNHPAFF; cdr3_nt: TGCGCCAGCAGCTCGGGGAATCACCCAGCTTTCTTT
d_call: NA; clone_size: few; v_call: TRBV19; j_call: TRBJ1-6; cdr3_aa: CASSTSGTARGPLHF; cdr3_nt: TGTGCCAGTAGTACGTCCGGGACGGCCCGAGGACCCCTCCACTTT
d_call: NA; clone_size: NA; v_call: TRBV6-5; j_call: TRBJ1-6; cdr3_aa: CASSTPQGNSPLHF; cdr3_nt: TGTGCCAGCAGTACGCCCCAAGGCAATTCACCCCTCCACTTT
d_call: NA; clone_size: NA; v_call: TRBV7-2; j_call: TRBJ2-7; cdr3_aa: CASSLSIGQPSYEQYF; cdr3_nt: TGTGCCAGCAGCTTAAGTATTGGACAGCCTTCCTACGAGCAGTACTTC
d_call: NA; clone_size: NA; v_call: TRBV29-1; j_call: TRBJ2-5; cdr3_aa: CSVGAETQYF; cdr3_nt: TGCAGCGTTGGAGCGGAGACCCAGTACTTC
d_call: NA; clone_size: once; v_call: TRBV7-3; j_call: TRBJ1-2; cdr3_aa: CASSDPIGGGYTF; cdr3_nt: TGTGCCAGCAGCGACCCAATAGGGGGTGGCTACACCTTC
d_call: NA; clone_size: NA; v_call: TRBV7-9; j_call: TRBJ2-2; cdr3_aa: CASSLGAGELFF; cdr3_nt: TGTGCCAGCAGCTTAGGGGCCGGGGAGCTGTTTTTT
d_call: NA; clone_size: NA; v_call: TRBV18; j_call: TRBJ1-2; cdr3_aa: CASSPFVQGDYGYTF; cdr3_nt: TGTGCCAGCTCACCATTTGTCCAGGGCGACTATGGCTACACCTTC
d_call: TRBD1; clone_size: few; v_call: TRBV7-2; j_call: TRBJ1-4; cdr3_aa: CASSGQATNEKLFF; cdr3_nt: TGTGCCAGCAGCGGACAGGCAACTAATGAAAAACTGTTTTTT
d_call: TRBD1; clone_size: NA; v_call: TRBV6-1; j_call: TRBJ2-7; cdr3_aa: CASSWTGVFYEQYF; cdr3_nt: TGTGCCAGCAGTTGGACAGGGGTGTTTTACGAGCAGTACTTC
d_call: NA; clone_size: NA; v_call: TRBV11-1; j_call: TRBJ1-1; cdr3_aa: CASTKTGGSTEAFF; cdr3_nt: TGTGCCAGCACCAAAACGGGGGGATCCACTGAAGCTTTCTTT
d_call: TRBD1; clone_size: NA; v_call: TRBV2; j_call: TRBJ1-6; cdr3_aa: CASRGDRGNYSPLHF; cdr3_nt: TGTGCCAGCAGGGGTGACAGGGGTAACTATTCACCCCTCCACTTT
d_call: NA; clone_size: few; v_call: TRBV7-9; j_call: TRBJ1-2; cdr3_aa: CASSLGQRGYTF; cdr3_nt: TGTGCCAGCAGCTTAGGGCAGCGCGGCTACACCTTC
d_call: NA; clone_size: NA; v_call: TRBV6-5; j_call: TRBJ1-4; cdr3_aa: CASSPWGPNEKLFF; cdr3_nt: TGTGCCAGCAGTCCGTGGGGTCCTAATGAAAAACTGTTTTTT
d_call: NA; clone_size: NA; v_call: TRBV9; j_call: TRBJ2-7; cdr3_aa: CASSPRGLREDYEQYF; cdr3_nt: TGTGCCAGCAGCCCGAGAGGGTTGCGGGAAGACTACGAGCAGTACTTC
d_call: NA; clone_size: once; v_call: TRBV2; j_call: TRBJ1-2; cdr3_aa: CASSYLNYGYTF; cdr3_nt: TGTGCCAGCAGTTACCTTAACTATGGCTACACCTTC
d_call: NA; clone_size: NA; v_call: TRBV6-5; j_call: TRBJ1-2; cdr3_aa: CASSPTAGAYYGYTF; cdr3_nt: TGTGCCAGCAGCCCAACGGCGGGGGCGTACTATGGCTACACCTTC
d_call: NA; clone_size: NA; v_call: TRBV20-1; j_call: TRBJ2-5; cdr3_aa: CSARWAGSKYF; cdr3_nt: TGCAGTGCTAGGTGGGCGGGGTCGAAGTACTTC
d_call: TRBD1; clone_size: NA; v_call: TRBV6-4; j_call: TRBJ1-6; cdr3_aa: CASSLRGGDSPLHF; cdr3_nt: TGTGCCAGCAGTCTGAGAGGGGGCGATTCACCCCTCCACTTT
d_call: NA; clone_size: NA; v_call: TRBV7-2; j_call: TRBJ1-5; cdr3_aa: CASSLGWVGNQPQHF; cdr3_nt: TGTGCCAGCAGCTTAGGTTGGGTAGGGAATCAGCCCCAGCATTTT
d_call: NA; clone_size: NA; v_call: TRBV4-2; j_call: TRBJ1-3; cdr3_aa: CASSQGLREGVPEF; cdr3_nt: TGTGCCAGCAGCCAAGGCCTCCGGGAAGGGGTCCCGGAGTTT
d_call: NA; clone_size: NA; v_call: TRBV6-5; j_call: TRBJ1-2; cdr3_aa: CASRREVGGYTF; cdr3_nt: TGTGCCAGCAGACGCGAAGTGGGGGGCTACACCTTC
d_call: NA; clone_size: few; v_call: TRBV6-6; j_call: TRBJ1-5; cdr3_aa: CASRQLNQPQHF; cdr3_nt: TGTGCCAGCAGGCAGCTGAATCAGCCCCAGCATTTT
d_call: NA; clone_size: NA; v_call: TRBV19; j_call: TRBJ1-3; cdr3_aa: CASTGGHGNTIYF; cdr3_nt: TGTGCCAGTACGGGGGGGCACGGAAACACCATATATTTT
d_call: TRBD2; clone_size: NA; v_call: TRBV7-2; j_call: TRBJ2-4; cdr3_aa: CASSLFTAGASYGIQYF; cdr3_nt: TGTGCCAGCAGCTTATTTACAGCGGGGGCCTCTTACGGCATTCAGTACTTC
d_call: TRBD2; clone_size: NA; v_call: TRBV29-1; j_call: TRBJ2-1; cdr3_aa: CSVVGSGGAGQFF; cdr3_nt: TGCAGCGTTGTTGGTAGCGGGGGGGCCGGGCAGTTCTTC
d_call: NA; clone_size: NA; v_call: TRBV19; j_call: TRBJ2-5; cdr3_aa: CASSRALPQETQYF; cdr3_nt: TGTGCCAGTAGTAGGGCCCTACCCCAAGAGACCCAGTACTTC
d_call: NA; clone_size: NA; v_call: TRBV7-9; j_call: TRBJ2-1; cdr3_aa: CASSLGDFVWNEQFF; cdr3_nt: TGTGCCAGCAGCTTAGGGGACTTCGTATGGAATGAGCAGTTCTTC
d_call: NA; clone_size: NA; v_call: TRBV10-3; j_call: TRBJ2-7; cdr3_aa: CAISGAVSYEQYF; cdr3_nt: TGTGCCATCAGTGGTGCGGTCTCCTACGAGCAGTACTTC
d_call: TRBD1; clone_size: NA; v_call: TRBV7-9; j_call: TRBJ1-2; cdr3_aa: CASSPRQGDYGYTF; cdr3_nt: TGTGCCAGCAGCCCCCGACAGGGTGACTATGGCTACACCTTC
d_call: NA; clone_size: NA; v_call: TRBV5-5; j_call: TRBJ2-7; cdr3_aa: CASSLSGYEQYF; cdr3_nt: TGTGCCAGCAGCTTGTCCGGCTACGAGCAGTACTTC
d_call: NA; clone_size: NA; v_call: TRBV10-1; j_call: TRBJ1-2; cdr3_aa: CARTKRGRLPNTF; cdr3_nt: TGCGCCAGAACCAAAAGGGGACGTCTACCTAACACCTTC
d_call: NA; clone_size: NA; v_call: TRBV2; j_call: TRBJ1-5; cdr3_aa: CASKQGATQPQHF; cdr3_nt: TGTGCCAGCAAACAGGGAGCAACTCAGCCCCAGCATTTT
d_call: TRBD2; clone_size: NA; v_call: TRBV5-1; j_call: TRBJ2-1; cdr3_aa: CASSPLLAGGRYNEQFF; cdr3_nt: TGCGCCAGCAGCCCTTTACTAGCGGGAGGGAGGTACAATGAGCAGTTCTTC
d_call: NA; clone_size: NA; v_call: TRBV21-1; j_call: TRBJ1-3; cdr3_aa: CASSKDGGAGGENTIYF; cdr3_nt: TGTGCCAGCAGCAAAGATGGCGGGGCAGGGGGAGAAAACACCATATATTTT
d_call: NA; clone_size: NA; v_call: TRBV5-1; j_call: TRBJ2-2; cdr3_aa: CASSLVGSGTGELFF; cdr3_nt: TGCGCCAGCAGCTTGGTCGGGAGCGGCACCGGGGAGCTGTTTTTT